These 10 T cell receptor beta chains share one sample of origin, sequenced in a study of CD8 T cells in ankylosing spondylitis (dated by TCRdb to the late 2010s). Broader findings and caveats from the paper: A TCR beta motif made up of several highly homologous amino acid variants appeared to be characteristic of blood from ankylosing spondylitis patients.

Library preparation used 5' RACE. TCRdb names Illumina HiSeq 2500 as the instrument used. TCRdb passed the public sequencing reads through fastp at Q25 and MiXCR, retaining productive beta sequences. Each entry merges the rows of one CDR3 protein and shows their most common DNA and genes. The sample records about 420,000 distinct CDR3 sequences, 20% to 25% of which are singletons. The ten top clones hold approximately 16% of the sample. These receptors have no known antigen. The sample was blood, either unsorted or a sorted T cell fraction (not recorded which). The receptors shown here come from a male donor with ankylosing spondylitis.

This clonotype has more than one count but fewer than ten. The V call is TRBV20-1, the J call TRBJ2-2; 7 nucleotides line up with TRBD1. In germline, CDR1 is DFQATT, CDR2 SNEGSKA (reference sequence). J lost 2 bases, V lost 6 bases, and 9 bases had no gene match. This CDR3 region has 15 residues. CDR3 sequence (DNA): TGCAGTGCCCAGGGACAGACGATAAACACCGGGGAGCTGTTTTTT. It yields the protein CSAQGQTINTGELFF.

The chain combines TRBV4-2 with TRBJ2-3; D unclear. With 0 bases removed from V and 4 bases from J, the gap between germline ends came to 11 bases. The length of the CDR3 is 15 residues. CDR1 is LGHNA and CDR2 is YNFKEQ in the germline V gene. CDR3 bases: TGTGCCAGCAGCCAAGATGGGCGTACCCCAGATACGCAGTATTTT. It encodes CASSQDGRTPDTQYF.

This clonotype was detected ten times or more. J is TRBJ2-7 and V is TRBV27, with 8 nucleotides matching TRBD2. J was trimmed by 5 bases and V by 3 bases; bases with no gene match: 12. This CDR3 region has 16 residues. The V gene's germline CDR1 is MNHEY and CDR2 SMNVEV (reference sequence). The CDR3 loop reads CASSFGRGGVGHEQYF. The CDR3 nucleotides read TGTGCCAGCAGTTTCGGCCGGGGGGGCGTCGGCCACGAGCAGTACTTC.

CDR3 nucleotide sequence: TGCAGTGCTAGAGAAAGTACTGAAGCTTTCTTT. This gives the protein CSARESTEAFF. The chain has TRBV20-1 and TRBJ1-1, with no clear D. V was cut by 0 bases and J by 5 bases, with 4 bases left in between. Germline V CDR1 and CDR2: DFQATT, SNEGSKA (reference sequence). The CDR3 contains 11 residues.

The rearrangement links TRBV20-1 to TRBJ2-7; TRBD2 aligns across 12 bases. The V gene end was trimmed by 3 bases and the J gene end by 3 bases; junction bases not matched to a gene: 9. Per germline, CDR1 DFQATT and CDR2 SNEGSKA (reference sequence). There are 16 residues in the CDR3. CDR3 amino acids: CSASETSGSVFYEQYF. In DNA, the CDR3 is TGCAGTGCTAGTGAGACTAGCGGGAGTGTTTTCTACGAGCAGTACTTC.

The chain has TRBV10-1 and TRBJ2-2; D may be TRBD1 (6 bases). Per the germline V gene, CDR1 is WNHNN and CDR2 is SYGVQD (reference sequence). The CDR3 is 16 amino acids. V dropped 3 bases and J dropped 2 bases, with 13 bases sitting between them. The CDR3 DNA follows: TGCGCCAGCAGTGACCCCAGGGGTGGTAACACCGGGGAGCTGTTTTTT. Its protein is CASSDPRGGNTGELFF.

This CDR3 is CSAGGASNTEAFF. CDR3 DNA sequence: TGCAGCGCCGGGGGGGCATCGAACACTGAAGCTTTCTTT. V and J are TRBV29-1 and TRBJ1-1; D might be TRBD1 (6 bases). Germline CDR1 is SQVTM and CDR2 is ANQGSEA. The CDR3 totals 13 residues. V dropped 7 bases and J dropped 1 base, with 13 bases sitting between them.

The gene calls are TRBV6-2 or TRBV6-3 and TRBJ1-5; 8 bases map to TRBD1. CDR1 is MNHEY and CDR2 is SVGEGT in the germline V gene. The junction had 14 bases not matched to a gene; V was cut back by 5 bases and J by 5 bases. This CDR3 has 17 residues. This CDR3 is CASSRGGTGDLDQPQHF. CDR3 coding DNA: TGTGCCAGCAGTAGAGGTGGGACAGGAGACCTCGATCAGCCCCAGCATTTT.

This clonotype was seen only a few times. The chain uses TRBV7-9 and TRBJ1-4; a possible D gene is TRBD1 (5 bases). Germline V lookup: CDR1 SEHNR, CDR2 FQNEAQ (reference sequence). The germline V and J ends were trimmed by 3 bases and 8 bases, with 10 bases remaining between them. This CDR3 comprises 13 residues. The CDR3 loop reads CASSFMGDEKLFF. The CDR3 coding sequence is TGTGCCAGCAGCTTCATGGGGGACGAAAAACTGTTTTTT.

The chain uses TRBV9 and TRBJ1-6; weak D call: TRBD1 (6 bases). The germline gives CDR1 SGDLS, CDR2 YYNGEE. The CDR3 consists of 15 residues. V was pared by 0 bases and J by 4 bases, with 8 bases between. CDR3 region: CASSVGDNYNSPLHF. The DNA of the CDR3 is TGTGCCAGCAGCGTAGGGGACAATTATAATTCACCCCTCCACTTT.